Below are 21 T cell receptor beta chains sequenced from a single sample in a study of regulatory T cells in long-lasting Graves disease. Time point noted: newly diagnosed GD, antithyroid drugs for less than 3 months. Following extraction of RNA from PBMCs, that RNA was used to make the TCR library. To make TCR beta libraries, researchers used iRepertoire HTBI primers and Arm-PCR of CDR3 regions. MiXCR, applied by TCRdb to the multiplex PCR reads, yields one record per CDR3 protein. The sample yields fewer than 550,000 distinct CDR3 sequences, more than 15% seen once. This same sample was also part of a study on T cells in Graves' hyperthyroidism and ophthalmopathy.

The sequences come from peripheral blood mononuclear cells (PBMCs), collected at new diagnosis, from a patient treated with antithyroid drugs. The receptors were gathered from a woman aged 40-60 years with Graves disease.

This clonotype was seen repeatedly, ten times or more. The chain recombines TRBV3-1 with TRBJ1-3; possible D gene TRBD1, 5 bases. This CDR3 comprises 15 residues. V was cut by 0 bases and J by 3 bases, with 9 bases left in between. Germline lookup yields CDR1 LGHDT and CDR2 YNNKEL (reference sequence). In DNA form, the CDR3 reads TGTGCCAGCAGCCAAGATGGAGGGGATGGAAACACCATATATTTT. Residues: CASSQDGGDGNTIYF.

This chain uses TRBV20-1 with TRBJ1-1; D not certain. The CDR3 runs 12 residues. Between the trimmed V and J ends, which lost 6 bases and 6 bases, there was a span of 14 bases. Germline CDR1 DFQATT, CDR2 SNEGSKA (reference sequence). The CDR3 protein is CSANTARPEAFF. The CDR3 DNA is TGCAGTGCCAACACGGCGCGGCCTGAAGCTTTCTTT.

V usage is TRBV6-1 and J usage is TRBJ2-3; TRBD2 matches at 8 bases. Trimming cost V 6 bases and J 2 bases; bases outside gene matches: 4. This CDR3 region has 14 residues. CDR1 and CDR2 (germline): MNHNS, SASEGT. CDR3 sequence (DNA): TGTGCCAGCAGACAGCGGGGGCTCACAGATACGCAGTATTTT. This codes for CASRQRGLTDTQYF.

The chain joins TRBV10-2 to TRBJ2-3; no definite D call. The length of the CDR3 is 17 residues. The V gene's germline CDR1 is WSHSY and CDR2 SAAADI. Trimming took off 5 bases at V and 1 base at J, with 19 bases between the two ends. CDR3 sequence: CASSLSVAGLGTDTQYF. The DNA for the CDR3 is TGCGCCAGCAGTTTATCCGTGGCAGGTCTCGGCACAGATACGCAGTATTTT.

This clonotype was counted a few times. This sequence joins TRBV3-1 and TRBJ2-7; D ambiguous. This CDR3 is 16 amino acids long. Germline values: CDR1 LGHDT, CDR2 YNNKEL (reference sequence). V was clipped by 4 bases and J by 3 bases, with 19 bases between them. CDR3 bases: TGTGCCAGCAGCCCCCCTCAAGGACGGTGGGGCTACGAGCAGTACTTC. Protein sequence: CASSPPQGRWGYEQYF.

This chain joins TRBV30 and TRBJ2-6; tentative D call: TRBD1 (6 bases). Trimming left V 3 bases short and J 6 bases short, with 18 bases between. CDR1 and CDR2 from the germline V gene are GTSNPN and SVGIG (reference sequence). The CDR3 sequence is 16 residues long. CDR3 loop: CAWRHRAPDVANVLTF. In nucleotides, the CDR3 is TGTGCCTGGAGGCACAGGGCCCCTGACGTGGCCAACGTCCTGACTTTC. Complete variable domain (other parts from reference TRBV30 and TRBJ2-6): SQTIHQWPATLVQPVGSPLSLECTVEGTSNPNLYWYRQAAGRGLQLLFYSVGIGQISSEVPQNLSASRPQDRQFILSSKKLLLSDSGFYLCAWRHRAPDVANVLTFGAGSRLTVL.

This clonotype was seen more than once but under ten times. This sequence joins TRBV6-1 and TRBJ1-2, with 7 bases fitting TRBD1. The CDR3 is 13 residues long. The V and J ends lost 6 bases and 6 bases, in that order; junction bases with no gene match: 7. CDR1 is MNHNS and CDR2 is SASEGT in the germline V gene. CDR3 sequence reads: CASSSTQGNGYTF. The CDR3 DNA is TGTGCCAGCAGCAGCACACAGGGGAATGGCTACACCTTC.

DNA for the CDR3: TGTGCCAGCAGTGAATCGGCAGGGGGCACCGGGGAGCTGTTTTTT. This gives the protein CASSESAGGTGELFF. The chain uses TRBV25-1 and TRBJ2-2; 7 bases are a match to TRBD1. CDR3 length: 15 amino acids. Germline CDR1 MGHDK, CDR2 SYGVNS. The trim removed 1 base at V and 4 bases at J, leaving 3 bases unmatched.

In this sample, this clonotype turned up many times. The chain combines TRBV20-1 with TRBJ2-5; TRBD1 agrees at 8 bases. Germline V gene lookup returns CDR1 DFQATT and CDR2 SNEGSKA (reference sequence). The CDR3 runs to 13 residues. J gave up 5 bases and V 1 base, and 3 bases lay outside the gene matches. The CDR3 here is CSARGTGRETQYF. CDR3 nucleotide sequence: TGCAGTGCTAGAGGGACAGGGAGGGAGACCCAGTACTTC.

This clonotype was observed at least ten times. The V and J genes are TRBV5-6 and TRBJ1-1; D is ambiguous. Germline V gene data show CDR1 as SGHDT and CDR2 as YYEEEE. The CDR3 totals 13 residues. V gave up 2 bases and J gave up 8 bases, with 13 bases separating them. CDR3 DNA: TGTGCCAGCAGCTTCGCTCGGGCCGCCGAAGCTTTCTTT. Amino acids: CASSFARAAEAFF.

This clonotype was counted many times. The V and J genes are TRBV5-1 and TRBJ1-2; no reliable D call. Germline V gene lookup returns CDR1 SGHRS and CDR2 YFSETQ. Trimming took 0 bases from V and 3 from J, leaving 6 bases between them. This CDR3 is 13 amino acids long. The CDR3 DNA sequence: TGCGCCAGCAGCTTGGAACAGCACTATGGCTACACCTTC. Its translation: CASSLEQHYGYTF. The complete variable domain, with remaining parts taken from reference TRBV5-1 and TRBJ1-2, reads KAGVTQTPRYLIKTRGQQVTLSCSPISGHRSVSWYQQTPGQGLQFLFEYFSETQRNKGNFPGRFSGRQFSNSRSEMNVSTLELGDSALYLCASSLEQHYGYTFGSGTRLTVV.

With respect to this clonotype: A clone one base away is much larger, so this may be a read error. CDR3 DNA: TGTGCCAGCAGTGATAGGGGGACCAGCAGTCAGCCCCAGCATTTT. Its translation is CASSDRGTSSQPQHF. The chain links TRBV12-3 or TRBV12-4 to TRBJ1-5; D is perhaps TRBD1 (6 bases). CDR3 length: 15 residues.

This clonotype was counted many times. The rearrangement uses TRBV11-3 and TRBJ2-2; D is unclear. The V gene's germline CDR1 is SGHNT and CDR2 YENEEA. The CDR3 totals 13 residues. V was shortened by 4 bases and J by 6 bases, with 9 bases between the two germline ends. Here the CDR3 DNA reads TGTGCCAGCAGCTCCCGACCCGCCGGGGAGCTGTTTTTT. It specifies CASSSRPAGELFF. Full variable domain (missing parts from reference TRBV11-3 and TRBJ2-2): EAGVVQSPRYKIIEKKQPVAFWCNPISGHNTLYWYLQNLGQGPELLIRYENEEAVDDSQLPKDRFSAERLKGVDSTLKIQPAELGDSAVYLCASSSRPAGELFFGEGSRLTVL.

The sample holds a few counts of this clonotype. V and J are TRBV18 and TRBJ1-1; 9 bases match TRBD1. Per the germline V gene, CDR1 is KGHSH and CDR2 is LQKENI. V dropped 3 bases and J dropped 3; count of bases not matched to a gene: 5. The CDR3 has 15 amino acids. In DNA form, the CDR3 reads TGTGCCAGCTCACCCGGGACAGGGTCGGACACTGAAGCTTTCTTT. Amino acid sequence: CASSPGTGSDTEAFF.

There are many counts of this clonotype. V usage is TRBV25-1 and J usage is TRBJ2-7; D remains ambiguous. Germline loops: CDR1 MGHDK, CDR2 SYGVNS. The CDR3 runs 11 residues. V was trimmed by 6 bases and J by 3 bases, leaving 6 bases between them. The DNA for the CDR3 is TGTGCCAGCAGCGGCGGCTACGAGCAGTACTTC. Protein sequence: CASSGGYEQYF.

The gene calls are TRBV4-1 and TRBJ2-1; D gene ambiguous. The CDR3 runs to 13 residues. V was clipped by 2 bases and J by 0 bases, with 2 bases between them. Germline-derived CDR1 and CDR2 are MGHRA and YSYEKL. CDR3 DNA: TGCGCCAGCAGCCAAATCTCCTACAATGAGCAGTTCTTC. It is translated as CASSQISYNEQFF.

This clonotype was found a few times. The J gene is TRBJ1-1, the V gene TRBV10-1; D may be TRBD1 (5 bases). Germline values: CDR1 WNHNN, CDR2 SYGVQD (reference sequence). This CDR3 has 15 amino acids. V was clipped by 2 bases and J by 6 bases, with 16 bases between them. The CDR3 region has the DNA TGCGCCAGCAGTGAGAGCCGGGGGGGGTTATCTGAAGCTTTCTTT. This encodes CASSESRGGLSEAFF.

On this clonotype: One base away lies a much larger clone, so this may be a sequencing read error. V usage is TRBV12-3 or TRBV12-4 and J usage is TRBJ1-2; D perhaps matches TRBD1 (5 bases). V shed 4 bases and J shed 12 bases, with 18 bases lying between them. This CDR3 spans 13 amino acids. The CDR3 here is CASSSSTRRGHTF. For the CDR3, the DNA is TGTGCCAGCAGTTCAAGCACAAGACGGGGCCACACCTTC.

This clonotype showed up just a few times. This chain joins TRBV29-1 and TRBJ1-2; a weak D match, TRBD1 (5 bases). Trimming removed 7 bases from V and 5 bases from J, with 14 bases in between. There are 12 residues in the CDR3. The germline gives CDR1 SQVTM, CDR2 ANQGSEA. This CDR3 is CSAAGTPYGYTF. DNA for the CDR3: TGCAGCGCCGCAGGGACGCCTTATGGCTACACCTTC.

This clonotype was counted ten times or more. The chain employs TRBV12-3 or TRBV12-4 and TRBJ2-5, with TRBD2 as a possible D gene (6 bases). The V and J ends lost 8 bases and 4 bases respectively, with 11 bases between them. The CDR3 runs 12 residues. CDR3 nucleotides: TGTGCCAGCCGGCCCGGGGGAGAGACCCAGTACTTC. As protein: CASRPGGETQYF.

This chain joins TRBV15 and TRBJ2-7; D gene unclear. The CDR3 length is 14 residues. Germline values: CDR1 LNHNV, CDR2 YYDKDF (reference sequence). The ends were cut back, 3 bases at V and 0 bases at J, with 9 bases in the middle. CDR3 in DNA: TGTGCCACCAGCAGCCCTATTAACTCCTACGAGCAGTACTTC. As protein: CATSSPINSYEQYF.